This TCR beta chain was obtained from a study of metastatic and nonmetastatic thyroid tumors. General study points: Relative to benign nodules, malignant thyroid tumors were reportedly characterized by significantly elevated TCR beta diversity in blood and tumor.

This clone was observed a handful of times. Its antigen remains unidentified. The CDR3 extends over 15 amino acids. The V segment lost 3 bases and the J segment 3 bases; nucleotides outside the gene matches: 8. Germline values: CDR1 LNHDA, CDR2 SQIVND (reference sequence). Through MiXCR, TCRdb re-clonotyped the PCR reads. The sample lists more than 12,000 clones; 25% to 30% were seen once. Among the patients, none had received any treatment before thyroid surgery. The source is a male donor with papillary thyroid cancer or a benign thyroid nodule (not recorded which). Some clones in this sample may be carry-over from other donors' samples. This chain uses TRBV19 with TRBJ2-7; TRBD2 agrees at 7 bases. Sequenced input: tumor tissue. The CDR3 region has the DNA TGTGCCAGTAGTATCCGAGCGGGGAACAACTACGAGCAGTACTTC. Translating it yields CASSIRAGNNYEQYF.